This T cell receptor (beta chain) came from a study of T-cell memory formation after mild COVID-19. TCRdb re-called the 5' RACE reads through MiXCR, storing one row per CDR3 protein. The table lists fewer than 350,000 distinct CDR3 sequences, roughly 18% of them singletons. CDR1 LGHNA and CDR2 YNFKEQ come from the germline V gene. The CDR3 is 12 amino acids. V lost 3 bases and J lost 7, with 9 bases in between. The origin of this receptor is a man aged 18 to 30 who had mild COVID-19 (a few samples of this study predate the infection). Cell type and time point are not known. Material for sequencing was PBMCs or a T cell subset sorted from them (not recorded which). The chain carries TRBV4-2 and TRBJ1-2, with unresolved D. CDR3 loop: CASSQQGFGYTF. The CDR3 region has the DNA TGTGCCAGCAGCCAGCAAGGTTTTGGCTACACCTTC.